The 19 T cell receptor beta chains below all came from one sample that was sequenced in a study of blood T cell repertoires in COVID-19. The assay was immunoSEQ multiplex PCR, and TCRdb's table has in-frame clones only and misses some. The sample has 65,000 to 75,000 clones, approximately 80% seen once. Sequencing was carried out using peripheral blood. These receptors were obtained from an elderly man with acute or convalescent COVID-19.

The rearrangement uses TRBV28 and TRBJ2-2; TRBD1 is a possible D gene (5 bases). The V gene lost 3 bases and the J gene lost 0 bases, with 8 bases spanning the gap. The germline CDR1 and CDR2 sequences are MDHEN and SYDVKM. The CDR3 spans 15 residues. The CDR3 loop is CASSFAGTNTGELFF. CDR3 DNA: TGTGCCAGCAGTTTTGCAGGGACGAACACCGGGGAGCTGTTTTTT.

This rearrangement joins TRBV7-2 to TRBJ2-7; a weak D match, TRBD2 (7 bases). V was shortened by 0 bases and J by 2 bases, with 20 bases between the two germline ends. Germline CDR1 is SGHTA and CDR2 is FQGNSA. The CDR3 has 18 residues. Written as DNA, the CDR3 is TGTGCCAGCAGCTTAGCGTCGGGTGGCGGGGGCCTTACCTACGAGCAGTACTTC. Its protein is CASSLASGGGGLTYEQYF.

This chain uses TRBV30 with TRBJ1-6, with 11 bases that match TRBD1. Germline loops: CDR1 GTSNPN, CDR2 SVGIG (reference sequence). The CDR3 covers 13 residues. With V trimmed by 7 bases and J by 9 bases, 5 bases remained unmatched. CDR3 in DNA: TGTGCCTTTAGCGGGACAGGGGGTTCACCCCTCCACTTT. Its translation: CAFSGTGGSPLHF. Full variable domain (rest looked up from reference TRBV30 and TRBJ1-6): SQTIHQWPATLVQPVGSPLSLECTVEGTSNPNLYWYRQAAGRGLQLLFYSVGIGQISSEVPQNLSASRPQDRQFILSSKKLLLSDSGFYLCAFSGTGGSPLHFGNGTRLTVT.

J is TRBJ2-1 and V is TRBV11-3; perhaps TRBD2 as D (6 bases). The CDR3 loop spans 17 amino acids. Between the trimmed V and J ends, which lost 0 bases and 3 bases, there was a span of 15 bases. Germline V gene sequence: CDR1 SGHNT, CDR2 YENEEA. For the CDR3, the DNA is TGTGCCAGCAGCTTAGATCCGGGTAGCGGACGCTACAATGAGCAGTTCTTC. Translated: CASSLDPGSGRYNEQFF. The full variable domain, rest sourced from reference TRBV11-3 and TRBJ2-1, is EAGVVQSPRYKIIEKKQPVAFWCNPISGHNTLYWYLQNLGQGPELLIRYENEEAVDDSQLPKDRFSAERLKGVDSTLKIQPAELGDSAVYLCASSLDPGSGRYNEQFFGPGTRLTVL.

The chain joins TRBV27 to TRBJ2-1; weak D call: TRBD1 (5 bases). Per the germline V gene, CDR1 is MNHEY and CDR2 is SMNVEV (reference sequence). V lost 3 bases to trimming and J lost 0 bases, with 15 bases between them. The CDR3 has 17 residues. CDR3: CASSLAPDIPSYNEQFF. The CDR3 nucleotides read TGTGCCAGCAGTTTGGCGCCGGACATTCCCTCCTACAATGAGCAGTTCTTC.

This clone appeared a few times. The chain combines TRBV7-2 with TRBJ1-1; weak D call: TRBD1 (6 bases). V was shortened by 5 bases and J by 4 bases, with 14 bases between the two germline ends. CDR1 and CDR2 from the germline V gene are SGHTA and FQGNSA. CDR3 length: 14 residues. CDR3 loop: CASSQQGLGTEAFF. In DNA, the CDR3 is TGTGCCAGCAGCCAACAGGGTTTAGGCACTGAAGCTTTCTTT.

The V and J genes are TRBV5-6 and TRBJ2-4; TRBD1 matches 7 bases. The length of the CDR3 is 14 residues. The V gene's germline CDR1 is SGHDT and CDR2 YYEEEE. Trimming removed 4 bases from V and 7 bases from J; junction bases left unmatched: 8. CDR3 DNA sequence: TGTGCCAGCAGCGGCAGGTCGACAGGGAACATTCAGTACTTC. It codes for CASSGRSTGNIQYF. Complete variable domain (other parts from reference TRBV5-6 and TRBJ2-4): DAGVTQSPTHLIKTRGQQVTLRCSPKSGHDTVSWYQQALGQGPQFIFQYYEEEERQRGNFPDRFSGHQFPNYSSELNVNALLLGDSALYLCASSGRSTGNIQYFGAGTRLSVL.

This clone was picked up one time. The genes are TRBV4-1 and TRBJ1-3; 8 bases are shared with TRBD1. The V gene's germline CDR1 is MGHRA and CDR2 YSYEKL. The CDR3 is made up of 18 amino acids. The V gene end was trimmed by 0 bases and the J gene end by 2 bases; junction bases not matched to a gene: 9. CDR3 residues: CASSQDGGTGYPGNTIYF. In nucleotides, the CDR3 is TGCGCCAGCAGCCAAGATGGTGGGACAGGATATCCTGGAAACACCATATATTTT.

The CDR3 DNA reads as TGTGCCAGCAGCCCGGGGCAGGGGTACACCGGGGAGCTGTTTTTT. Translation gives CASSPGQGYTGELFF. This rearrangement joins TRBV7-9 to TRBJ2-2, with a weak D call TRBD1 (6 bases). There are 15 residues in the CDR3. Germline-derived CDR1 and CDR2 are SEHNR and FQNEAQ (reference sequence). Trimming took off 5 bases at V and 3 bases at J, with 13 bases between the two ends.

In its sample, this clone was seen a few times. This chain uses TRBV29-1 with TRBJ2-7; tentatively, D is TRBD1 (6 bases). The germline V gene encodes CDR1 SQVTM and CDR2 ANQGSEA. Between the trimmed V and J ends, which lost 8 bases and 5 bases, there was a span of 13 bases. This CDR3 is built from 11 residues. The CDR3 is CSPQGIDEQYF. The CDR3 DNA follows: TGCAGCCCCCAGGGGATTGACGAGCAGTACTTC.

The chain has TRBV7-2 and TRBJ1-2, with 7 bases aligning to TRBD1. The J segment lost 6 bases and the V segment lost 3 bases, leaving 4 bases of the junction unmatched. The CDR3 loop spans 13 amino acids. Germline V gene sequence: CDR1 SGHTA, CDR2 FQGNSA. CDR3 loop: CASSFYQGDGYTF. The CDR3 nucleotides are TGTGCCAGCAGCTTTTATCAGGGGGATGGCTACACCTTC.

V usage is TRBV7-2 and J usage is TRBJ2-7, with D tentatively TRBD1 (5 bases). There are 15 residues in the CDR3. CDR1 is SGHTA, CDR2 FQGNSA, per germline. V was cut by 4 bases and J by 2 bases, with 15 bases left in between. CDR3 amino acids: CASSSDSTATYEQYF. The CDR3 coding sequence is TGTGCCAGCAGCTCTGATTCGACAGCCACCTACGAGCAGTACTTC.

The rearrangement links TRBV27 to TRBJ2-7; 8 positions match TRBD1. With 5 bases clipped from V and 2 bases from J, the junction kept 8 bases outside the gene matches. The CDR3 is 15 residues long. The germline CDR1 and CDR2 sequences are MNHEY and SMNVEV (reference sequence). The CDR3 is CASSLRQGSTYEQYF. The CDR3 nucleotides are TGTGCCAGCAGTCTTAGACAGGGGTCGACCTACGAGCAGTACTTC.

The chain combines TRBV27 with TRBJ1-6; 7 bases agree with TRBD1. The ends lost 3 bases at V and 7 bases at J; junction bases unmatched: 12. Looked up from germline, CDR1 is MNHEY and CDR2 is SMNVEV (reference sequence). The length of the CDR3 is 17 residues. For the CDR3, the DNA is TGTGCCAGCAGTTTCCCCAGACAGGGCCAGAGGAATTCACCCCTCCACTTT. It specifies CASSFPRQGQRNSPLHF.

The rearrangement joins TRBV5-1 to TRBJ2-7, with 7 bases aligning to TRBD1. Per germline, CDR1 SGHRS and CDR2 YFSETQ. V lost 0 bases to trimming and J lost 4 bases; unmatched junction nucleotides: 7. The CDR3 length is 15 residues. The DNA for the CDR3 is TGCGCCAGCAGCTTGGAGGGGGCAGGAAAGTACGAGCAGTACTTC. Amino acids: CASSLEGAGKYEQYF.

The chain couples TRBV4-3 to TRBJ2-3; 7 bases line up with TRBD2. CDR1 and CDR2 from the germline V gene are LGHNA and YSLEER. V lost 3 bases and J lost 2; bases outside the gene matches: 14. This CDR3 contains 18 residues. The CDR3 spells CASSQGLASGTFTDTQYF. DNA of the CDR3: TGCGCCAGCAGCCAGGGCCTAGCCAGCGGGACCTTCACAGATACGCAGTATTTT.

The sample holds one count of this clone. V gene TRBV5-1 combines with J gene TRBJ2-3; D perhaps matches TRBD1 (7 bases). The CDR3 length is 17 residues. The germline V gene encodes CDR1 SGHRS and CDR2 YFSETQ. With 4 bases removed from V and 4 bases from J, the gap between germline ends came to 22 bases. In nucleotides, the CDR3 is TGCGCCAGCAGCCAGGGGGAGCGGGTCACATCCTCAGATACGCAGTATTTT. This translates into CASSQGERVTSSDTQYF.

The J gene is TRBJ1-1, the V gene TRBV11-2, with D possibly matching TRBD1 (6 bases). Per the germline V gene, CDR1 is SGHAT and CDR2 is FQNNGV. V lost 5 bases, J lost 4 bases, and 11 bases lay in between. CDR3 length equals 13 residues. The CDR3 sequence: CASSRQDGTEAFF. CDR3 nucleotides: TGTGCCAGCAGCCGACAGGACGGCACTGAAGCTTTCTTT.

This chain joins TRBV28 and TRBJ2-2; D is perhaps TRBD1 (6 bases). This CDR3 comprises 16 residues. The germline gives CDR1 MDHEN, CDR2 SYDVKM. V was shortened by 1 base and J by 5 bases, with 14 bases between the two germline ends. The CDR3 protein is CASSLFSQGRTGELFF. The DNA of the CDR3 is TGTGCCAGCAGTTTATTTTCGCAGGGGAGAACCGGGGAGCTGTTTTTT.